Sequencing of this T cell receptor (beta chain) was carried out in a study of blood T cell repertoires in COVID-19. Looking at the study overall: There were acute and convalescent COVID-19 samples, and they came from the United States, Italy and Spain.

Produced via immunoSEQ multiplex PCR; TCRdb's table is partial and in-frame only. The sample contains about 340,000 clones, approximately 91% of which appear only once. Followed over time, Seattle patients had been enrolled while infection was active. The ends were cut back, 0 bases at V and 3 bases at J, with 15 bases in the middle. Germline V CDR1 and CDR2: MDHEN, SYDVKM. CDR3 size: 17 residues. The chain carries TRBV28 and TRBJ1-5; possibly TRBD1 for D (6 bases). This clonotype originated in a woman in her 70s with COVID-19, enrolled during active disease. Sequenced input: peripheral blood. The CDR3 sequence is CASSLWRGGGTNQPQHF. CDR3 coding DNA: TGTGCCAGCAGTTTATGGAGGGGGGGCGGCACCAATCAGCCCCAGCATTTT.